The rows below give T cell receptor beta chains drawn from one sample of a study of cytomegalovirus exposure and HLA in healthy donors. Clones were read by immunoSEQ multiplex PCR, and TCRdb kept only the in-frame ones, dropping some. The sample consists of roughly 150,000 clones, 73% of them appearing once. Specimen: PBMCs. All receptors derive from a woman aged 18-30 years in good health and CMV-seropositive. Both conserved end residues are part of each CDR3. D genes are given only for firm matches. Clone size, where shown, is once, few, many, or a class for clones that have expanded.

TRBJ2-7 | NA | TRBV7-2 | once | CASSFGRTSYEQYF | TGTGCCAGCAGCTTTGGACGGACATCCTACGAGCAGTACTTC
TRBJ1-4 | NA | TRBV6-6 | few | CASSFKRGQVDEKLFF | TGTGCCAGCAGTTTCAAACGTGGACAAGTGGACGAAAAACTGTTTTTT
TRBJ2-7 | NA | TRBV5-1 | NA | CASSLIRGAYEQYF | TGCGCCAGCAGCTTAATCAGGGGAGCCTACGAGCAGTACTTC
TRBJ2-2 | NA | TRBV5-6 | NA | CASSLEGGYNTGELFF | TGTGCCAGCAGCTTGGAAGGCGGCTATAACACCGGGGAGCTGTTTTTT
TRBJ1-1 | NA | TRBV29-1 | NA | CSVHIGQGAFF | TGCAGCGTTCATATCGGGCAGGGCGCTTTCTTT
TRBJ1-6 | NA | TRBV7-8 | NA | CASSPRDGTVDSPLHF | TGTGCCAGCAGCCCCCGTGATGGGACTGTCGATTCACCCCTCCACTTT
TRBJ1-5 | NA | TRBV6-6 | few | CASSSYEQPQHF | TGTGCCAGCAGTTCCTACGAGCAGCCCCAGCATTTT
TRBJ2-7 | NA | TRBV21-1 | NA | CASSKRPRDKSYEQYF | TGTGCCAGCAGCAAAAGGCCCCGGGACAAATCCTACGAGCAGTACTTC
TRBJ2-7 | TRBD1 | TRBV7-3 | NA | CASSHGTGSSYEQYF | TGTGCCAGCAGCCATGGGACAGGGAGCTCCTACGAGCAGTACTTC
TRBJ2-7 | NA | TRBV19 | NA | CASSPLAGEQYF | TGTGCCAGTAGTCCTCTCGCGGGCGAGCAGTACTTC
TRBJ1-2 | NA | TRBV7-9 | NA | CASSSSSGDYGYTF | TGTGCCAGCAGCTCAAGTTCCGGAGACTATGGCTACACCTTC
TRBJ2-7 | NA | TRBV27 | few | CASSPYSETPGGEQYF | TGTGCCAGCAGTCCGTACTCAGAGACCCCCGGGGGCGAGCAGTACTTC
TRBJ1-2 | NA | TRBV4-2 | NA | CASSQGQNYGYTF | TGTGCCAGCAGCCAAGGGCAGAACTATGGCTACACCTTC
TRBJ2-1 | NA | TRBV2 | NA | CARTGGEARYNEQFF | TGCGCCAGGACTGGCGGAGAAGCGAGGTACAATGAGCAGTTCTTC
TRBJ2-7 | NA | TRBV5-1 | NA | CASSLVTTEQYF | TGCGCCAGCAGCTTGGTAACAACCGAGCAGTACTTC
TRBJ2-3 | NA | TRBV5-4 | NA | CASSLWGRVDTQYF | TGTGCCAGCAGCTTGTGGGGCAGGGTGGATACGCAGTATTTT
TRBJ2-2 | TRBD2 | TRBV2 | NA | CASGGTTNTGELFF | TGTGCCAGCGGGGGGACTACTAACACCGGGGAGCTGTTTTTT
TRBJ2-7 | NA | TRBV14 | few | CASSQGPGGSYEQYF | TGTGCCAGCAGCCAAGGGCCAGGGGGGTCCTACGAGCAGTACTTC
TRBJ2-7 | NA | TRBV5-1 | NA | CASTPPGPPGGSDEQYF | TGCGCCAGCACCCCCCCCGGGCCGCCTGGAGGCAGCGACGAGCAGTACTTC
TRBJ1-4 | NA | TRBV6-1 | NA | CASLAQTLWGEKLFF | TGTGCCAGCCTAGCCCAAACATTGTGGGGTGAAAAACTGTTTTTT
TRBJ2-7 | NA | TRBV29-1 | NA | CSAASAVYEQYF | TGCAGCGCCGCTAGCGCGGTCTACGAGCAGTACTTC
TRBJ1-1 | NA | TRBV7-9 | NA | CASSLVLSMNTEAFF | TGTGCCAGCAGCTTAGTCCTATCCATGAACACTGAAGCTTTCTTT
TRBJ1-5 | NA | TRBV28 | NA | CAGGGVQPQHF | TGTGCCGGGGGGGGTGTGCAGCCCCAGCATTTT
TRBJ2-2 | NA | TRBV7-9 | NA | CASSETTGMELFF | TGTGCCAGCAGCGAGACAACAGGGATGGAGCTGTTTTTT
TRBJ2-7 | TRBD1 | TRBV18 | NA | CASSPGTGGYEQYF | TGTGCCAGCTCACCAGGGACAGGGGGCTACGAGCAGTACTTC
TRBJ1-5 | NA | TRBV5-1 | NA | CASSYGANQPQHF | TGCGCCAGCAGCTACGGAGCCAATCAGCCCCAGCATTTT
TRBJ1-5 | NA | TRBV9 | NA | CASSVETGQPQHF | TGTGCCAGCAGCGTCGAAACAGGACAGCCCCAGCATTTT
TRBJ2-7 | NA | TRBV7-2 | NA | CASSLDPGPYEQYF | TGTGCCAGCAGCTTAGACCCAGGGCCCTACGAGCAGTACTTC
TRBJ1-2 | NA | TRBV6-5 | NA | CASSYSRGRAYGYTF | TGTGCCAGCAGTTACTCGCGGGGTAGGGCCTATGGCTACACCTTC
TRBJ2-7 | NA | TRBV5-6 | few | CASSLGMGASEQYF | TGTGCCAGCAGCTTGGGTATGGGGGCAAGCGAGCAGTACTTC
TRBJ2-3 | TRBD2 | TRBV10-3 | NA | CAISEKRGGPDTQYF | TGTGCCATCAGTGAAAAGCGGGGGGGCCCAGATACGCAGTATTTT
TRBJ2-1 | TRBD1 | TRBV6-1 | NA | CASSAGTGFYNEQFF | TGTGCCAGCAGCGCCGGGACAGGGTTCTACAATGAGCAGTTCTTC
TRBJ1-3 | NA | TRBV7-2 | NA | CASSPGGLSGNTIYF | TGTGCCAGCAGCCCAGGTGGGCTCTCTGGAAACACCATATATTTT
TRBJ2-1 | NA | TRBV25-1 | NA | CASSESGSSYNEQFF | TGTGCCAGCAGTGAATCGGGAAGCTCCTACAATGAGCAGTTCTTC
TRBJ2-7 | NA | TRBV5-6 | NA | CASSLDRVNEQYF | TGTGCCAGCAGCTTGGATCGGGTAAACGAGCAGTACTTC
TRBJ2-3 | NA | TRBV25-1 | NA | CASSEYMTVSTDTQYF | TGTGCCAGCAGTGAATATATGACAGTTAGCACAGATACGCAGTATTTT
TRBJ1-5 | NA | TRBV19 | once | CASSLSRDGQPQHF | TGTGCCAGTAGCCTAAGCCGGGATGGTCAGCCCCAGCATTTT
TRBJ2-7 | NA | TRBV19 | NA | CASSPQLSYEQYF | TGTGCCAGTAGCCCACAGCTCTCCTACGAGCAGTACTTC
TRBJ2-6 | NA | TRBV18 | NA | CASSHGTQYSGANVLTF | TGTGCCAGCTCACACGGGACTCAGTACTCTGGGGCCAACGTCCTGACTTTC
TRBJ1-5 | TRBD1 | TRBV4-3 | NA | CASSQGTGGHQPQHF | TGCGCCAGCAGCCAAGGGACAGGGGGTCATCAGCCCCAGCATTTT
TRBJ2-5 | NA | TRBV4-3 | once | CASSQDGGETQYF | TGCGCCAGCAGCCAAGATGGCGGGGAGACCCAGTACTTC
TRBJ2-3 | NA | TRBV5-1 | NA | CASSLLRTDTQYF | TGCGCCAGCAGCTTGCTCCGCACAGATACGCAGTACTTT
TRBJ1-2 | TRBD1 | TRBV6-1 | NA | CASSDSVGQGGYGYTF | TGTGCCAGCAGTGACAGTGTGGGACAGGGAGGGTATGGCTACACCTTC
TRBJ1-5 | NA | TRBV27 | NA | CASRQVDGVNQPQHF | TGTGCCAGTCGACAGGTGGATGGGGTCAATCAGCCCCAGCATTTT
TRBJ2-3 | TRBD2 | TRBV9 | NA | CASSAGGILDTQYF | TGTGCCAGCAGCGCCGGGGGGATCTTAGATACGCAGTATTTT
TRBJ2-3 | NA | TRBV10-3 | NA | CAISESEGGSTDTQYF | TGTGCCATCAGTGAGTCGGAAGGCGGGAGCACAGATACGCAGTATTTT
TRBJ2-3 | NA | TRBV29-1 | NA | CSVVVGAGPYTDTQYF | TGCAGCGTTGTGGTTGGGGCGGGGCCGTACACAGATACGCAGTATTTT
TRBJ2-2 | NA | TRBV6-4 | few | CASSDSTGEAGELFF | TGTGCCAGCAGTGACTCAACAGGGGAGGCCGGGGAGCTGTTTTTT
TRBJ1-6 | TRBD1 | TRBV30 | NA | CAWRGQYNSPLHF | TGTGCCTGGAGGGGACAGTATAATTCACCCCTCCACTTT
TRBJ2-2 | NA | TRBV11-2 | NA | CASSVDTGELFF | TGTGCCAGCAGCGTCGACACCGGGGAGCTGTTTTTT
TRBJ2-1 | TRBD2 | TRBV27 | NA | CASSSGFAGGLLLEQFF | TGTGCCAGCAGTTCCGGTTTTGCGGGGGGTCTTCTTCTTGAGCAGTTCTTC
TRBJ1-5 | NA | TRBV4-1 | NA | CASSQDYPTINQPQHF | TGCGCCAGCAGCCAAGATTATCCCACAATCAATCAGCCCCAGCATTTT
TRBJ2-7 | TRBD2 | TRBV6-5 | NA | CASSYEASGAYEQYF | TGTGCCAGCAGTTACGAGGCTAGCGGGGCCTACGAGCAGTACTTC